This is a list of T cell receptor beta chains from one sample in a study of T cell responses to AZD1222 COVID-19 vaccine. Method: immunoSEQ multiplex PCR; TCRdb's copy keeps in-frame clones and lacks some. The sample contains roughly 110,000 clones, 89% of which appear only once. The material was peripheral blood, obtained on day 0 of AZD1222 vaccination. These receptors were obtained from an adult in good health. Both conserved end residues are part of each CDR3. The D gene is left open where the match is weak. The size entry is marked missing in some rows and otherwise reads once, few, many or a size class.

.,TRBV3-1/TRBV3-2,.,TRBJ2-7,CASSRGDRGGNSYEQYF,TGTGCCAGCAGCCGGGGCGACAGAGGCGGCAACTCCTACGAGCAGTACTTC
TRBD2,TRBV3-1/TRBV3-2,.,TRBJ2-5,CASSHWTSGPRRTQYF,TGTGCCAGCAGCCATTGGACTAGCGGGCCTCGTCGGACCCAGTACTTC
TRBD1,TRBV12-5,.,TRBJ1-5,CASGLETGGNQPQHF,TGTGCTAGTGGTTTGGAGACAGGGGGCAATCAGCCCCAGCATTTT
.,TRBV18,.,TRBJ1-5,CASSPPQGQPQHF,TGTGCCAGCTCACCACCACAGGGTCAGCCCCAGCATTTT
TRBD2,TRBV5-1,.,TRBJ2-1,CASSGGLAGTIMEQFF,TGCGCCAGCAGCGGAGGACTAGCGGGTACAATTATGGAGCAGTTCTTC
.,TRBV7-9,.,TRBJ1-4,CASSLDEGANEKLFF,TGTGCCAGCAGCCTTGATGAGGGGGCTAATGAAAAACTGTTTTTT
.,TRBV12-3/TRBV12-4,.,TRBJ2-1,CASVPQQEGEQFF,TGTGCCAGCGTTCCCCAGCAGGAGGGTGAGCAGTTCTTC
.,TRBV11-2,.,TRBJ2-1,CASSFWLINEQFF,TGTGCCAGCAGCTTCTGGTTAATCAATGAGCAGTTCTTC
.,TRBV13,.,TRBJ2-1,CASSLASLNEQFF,TGTGCCAGCAGCTTAGCCAGCCTCAATGAGCAGTTCTTC
TRBD2,TRBV15,.,TRBJ2-2,CATSRDEWTSGTRTGELFF,TGTGCCACCAGCAGAGATGAGTGGACTAGCGGGACTCGCACCGGGGAGCTGTTTTTT
TRBD2,TRBV27,.,TRBJ2-3,CASGVRDGRDTQYF,TGTGCCAGCGGAGTAAGGGACGGGAGGGATACGCAGTATTTT
.,TRBV7-2,.,TRBJ1-2,CASSTDRQGYGYTF,TGTGCCAGCAGCACCGACCGTCAAGGCTATGGCTACACCTTC
.,TRBV5-6,.,TRBJ2-7,CASSLFYEQYF,TGTGCCAGCAGCTTATTCTACGAGCAGTACTTC
TRBD1,TRBV5-1,.,TRBJ2-5,CASSQDRVGETQYF,TGCGCCAGCAGCCAGGACAGGGTAGGAGAGACCCAGTACTTC
.,TRBV3-1/TRBV3-2,.,TRBJ1-1,CASSQDLKVVNTEAFF,TGTGCCAGCAGCCAAGATCTAAAGGTCGTGAACACTGAAGCTTTCTTT
TRBD2,TRBV28,.,TRBJ2-5,CASSTSGKKETQYF,TGTGCCAGCAGTACTAGCGGGAAAAAAGAGACCCAGTACTTC
TRBD1,TRBV7-9,.,TRBJ1-1,CASSSRQGSNTEAFF,TGTGCCAGCAGCTCGAGACAGGGATCGAACACTGAAGCTTTCTTT
.,TRBV7-2,.,TRBJ1-2,CASSLGQPTYTF,TGTGCCAGCAGCTTAGGACAGCCGACCTACACCTTC
TRBD1,TRBV19,once,TRBJ2-3,CASSGDRGRGLGQTDTQYF,TGTGCCAGTAGTGGCGACAGGGGGCGCGGTCTAGGACAGACAGATACGCAGTATTTT
TRBD2,TRBV5-1,.,TRBJ2-5,CASGLAGGEETQYF,TGCGCCAGTGGACTAGCGGGAGGAGAAGAGACCCAGTACTTC
TRBD2,TRBV5-4,.,TRBJ2-1,CASSSYSGRVYNEQFF,TGTGCCAGCAGCTCTTATAGCGGGAGGGTATACAATGAGCAGTTCTTC
TRBD1,TRBV7-9,few,TRBJ2-2,CASSPWDRGNTGELFF,TGTGCCAGCAGCCCCTGGGACAGAGGAAACACCGGGGAGCTGTTTTTT
.,TRBV9,once,TRBJ1-3,CASSVGRLSGNTIYF,TGTGCCAGCAGCGTGGGACGGCTCTCTGGAAACACCATATATTTT
.,TRBV20-1,.,TRBJ2-1,CSAAPTIEQFF,TGCAGTGCCGCCCCCACTATAGAGCAGTTCTTC
.,TRBV10-3,.,TRBJ1-2,CAISDTDRESGYTF,TGTGCCATCAGTGATACGGACAGAGAAAGTGGCTACACCTTC
.,TRBV6-2/TRBV6-3,.,TRBJ2-7,CASSYPMGAQQYF,TGTGCCAGCAGTTACCCCATGGGGGCTCAGCAGTACTTC